These T cell receptor beta chains were read from a single sample in a study of T cell responses to AZD1222 COVID-19 vaccine. TCRdb's copy holds only in-frame clones and misses some; the assay was immunoSEQ multiplex PCR. The table has tens of thousands of clones, approximately 91% seen once. Here the sequenced sample was peripheral blood, taken on day 0 of AZD1222 vaccination. These TCRs come from an adult in good health. CDR3s include the opening cysteine and the closing phenylalanine or tryptophan. Fields, in order: clone size, V gene, J gene, D gene, CDR3 DNA, CDR3 protein. The D gene is left open where the match is weak. A clone size is listed for some rows: how often the clone was seen (once, few, many), or a class if it is expanded.

.	TRBV5-1	TRBJ2-3	TRBD1	TGCGCCAGCAGCGCGGGACAGGTACGCACAGATACGCAGTATTTT	CASSAGQVRTDTQYF
.	TRBV3-1/TRBV3-2	TRBJ2-7	.	TGTGCCAGCTGGGCAGGGAAAAAGAGGGCCTACGAGCAGTACTTC	CASWAGKKRAYEQYF
.	TRBV3-1/TRBV3-2	TRBJ1-2	.	TGTGCCAGCAGCCAAGAAACAGGGACGGTTGGTGGCTACACCTTC	CASSQETGTVGGYTF
few	TRBV3-1/TRBV3-2	TRBJ2-2	TRBD1	TGTGCCAGCAGCCAAGGAGGGGGCTCCGGGGAGCTGTTTTTT	CASSQGGGSGELFF
.	TRBV5-6	TRBJ2-2	.	TGTGCCAGCAGCTTCGGGGGTCGGACCGGGGAGCTGTTTTTT	CASSFGGRTGELFF
.	TRBV12-3/TRBV12-4	TRBJ1-3	.	TGTGCCAGCCTACCGGGGGTTGGAAACACCATATATTTT	CASLPGVGNTIYF
.	TRBV7-9	TRBJ2-7	.	TGTGCCAGCAGCTCCCGGGCGGGACTCTTACCCTACGAGCAGTACTTC	CASSSRAGLLPYEQYF
.	TRBV18	TRBJ1-1	.	TGTGCCAGCTCACTTTTGGGGTTTGGCACTGAAGCTTTCTTT	CASSLLGFGTEAFF
.	TRBV7-2	TRBJ2-7	.	TGTGCCAGCAGCTTAGCGTCAGGCGGCTACGAGCAGTACTTC	CASSLASGGYEQYF
.	TRBV6-5	TRBJ1-6	.	TGTGCCAGCAGACCGGGAGTCACCTATAATTCACCCCTCCACTTT	CASRPGVTYNSPLHF
.	TRBV7-2	TRBJ2-1	.	TGTGCCAGCAGCACGACATACAATGAGCAGTTCTTC	CASSTTYNEQFF
.	TRBV11-3	TRBJ2-1	TRBD1	TGTGCCAGCAGCCTCGGGACAGGGGAACTTCGGAATGAGCAGTTCTTC	CASSLGTGELRNEQFF
.	TRBV7-2	TRBJ1-5	TRBD1	TGTGCCAGCAGCACGGGACAGGGTTTTAGTCAGCCCCAGCATTTT	CASSTGQGFSQPQHF
.	TRBV7-2	TRBJ2-3	TRBD2	TGTGCCAGCAGCTTGGGTGTAGCGGGTAGCACAGATACGCAGTATTTT	CASSLGVAGSTDTQYF
.	TRBV12-3/TRBV12-4	TRBJ2-5	TRBD1	TGTGCCAGCAGTTCGACAGGGCGAGAGACCCAGTACTTC	CASSSTGRETQYF
few	TRBV5-4	TRBJ1-3	.	TGTGCCAGCAGCTTTGGGGGGAGGTCTGGAAACACCATATATTTT	CASSFGGRSGNTIYF
.	TRBV9	TRBJ2-7	TRBD1	TGTGCCAGCAGCGTAGGGGGGACAGGGCCCTACGAGCAGTACTTC	CASSVGGTGPYEQYF
.	TRBV10-3	TRBJ1-5	.	TGTGCCATCCAGTCGGGGCCCCAGCATTTT	CAIQSGPQHF
.	TRBV7-8	TRBJ2-7	.	TGTGCCAGCACCCAGGCGGTAGCCGGGGCCGAGCAGTACTTC	CASTQAVAGAEQYF
.	TRBV3-1/TRBV3-2	TRBJ2-1	.	TGTGCCAGCAGCCAAGTGGCGGGGTACAATGAGCAGTTCTTC	CASSQVAGYNEQFF
.	TRBV7-8	TRBJ2-2	.	TGTGCCAGCAGCTTAAATAGCGGATCCTACACCGGGGAGCTGTTTTTT	CASSLNSGSYTGELFF
.	TRBV10-3	TRBJ2-7	.	TGTGCCATCAGTCCCCGGGAGGGGGCCCTTGGTTACGAGCAGTACTTC	CAISPREGALGYEQYF
.	TRBV19	TRBJ2-1	.	TGTGCCAGTAGTTCTGGGACTCCCTTTGCTTACAATGAGCAGTTCTTC	CASSSGTPFAYNEQFF
.	TRBV28	TRBJ2-4	.	TGTGCCAGCAGTTTACGGATTGGGTCCAAAAACATTCAGTACTTC	CASSLRIGSKNIQYF
.	TRBV5-1	TRBJ2-3	TRBD2	TGCGCCAGCAGCTTGAGCACTAGCGGGGGTAGAGATACGCAGTATTTT	CASSLSTSGGRDTQYF
.	TRBV29-1	TRBJ2-1	.	TGCAGCGTTGATGGGACTTTGAATGAGCAGTTCTTC	CSVDGTLNEQFF
.	TRBV19	TRBJ2-7	.	TGTGCCAGTTCAGGCGCCTACGAGCAGTACTTC	CASSGAYEQYF
medium-sized	TRBV18	TRBJ1-5	.	TGTGCCAGCTCCGGGTGGGGGCCGGATCAGCCCCAGCATTTT	CASSGWGPDQPQHF
.	TRBV15	TRBJ2-1	TRBD2	TGTGCCACCAGCAGAGTGCCGGGAGGGAGGAATGAGCAGTTCTTC	CATSRVPGGRNEQFF
.	TRBV6-5	TRBJ2-6	.	TGTGCCAGCAGTTACTCGACCGGGGCCAACGTCCTGACTTTC	CASSYSTGANVLTF
.	TRBV25-1	TRBJ1-2	.	TGTGCCAGCAGTGAATGGGGGAACTATGGCTACACCTTC	CASSEWGNYGYTF
.	TRBV7-9	TRBJ2-7	TRBD1	TGTGCCAGCAGCTTGCGGACAGGGGGCATGGGTGAGCAGTACTTC	CASSLRTGGMGEQYF
few	TRBV15	TRBJ2-5	.	TGTGCCACCAGCAGAGATCTCGGGGAGACCCAGTACTTC	CATSRDLGETQYF
once	TRBV6-5	TRBJ2-7	TRBD2	TGTGCCAGCAGTTACTCGCGGGCTAGCGGGAGTCACGAGCAGTACTTC	CASSYSRASGSHEQYF
.	TRBV11-2	TRBJ1-1	TRBD1	TGTGCCAGCAGCCCGACAAACAGGGGTACTGAAGCTTTCTTT	CASSPTNRGTEAFF